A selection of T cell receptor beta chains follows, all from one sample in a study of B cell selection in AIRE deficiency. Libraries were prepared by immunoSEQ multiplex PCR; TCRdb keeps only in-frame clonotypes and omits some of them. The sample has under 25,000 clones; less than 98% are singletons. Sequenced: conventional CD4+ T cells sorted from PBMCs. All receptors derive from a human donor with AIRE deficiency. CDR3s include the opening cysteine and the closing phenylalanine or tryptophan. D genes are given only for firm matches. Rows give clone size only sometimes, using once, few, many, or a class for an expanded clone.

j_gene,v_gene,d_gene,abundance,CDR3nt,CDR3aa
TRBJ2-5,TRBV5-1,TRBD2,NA,TGCGCCAGCAGCGGCGGGACTAGTGGGGAGACCCAGTACTTC,CASSGGTSGETQYF
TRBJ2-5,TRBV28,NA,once,TGTGCCAGCAGTCCCCTCGGGGGTCAAGAGACCCAGTACTTC,CASSPLGGQETQYF
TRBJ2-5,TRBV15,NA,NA,TGTGCCACCAGCAGAGATTTGGTGGGGGGGCCCCAAGAGACCCAGTACTTC,CATSRDLVGGPQETQYF
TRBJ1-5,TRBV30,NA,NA,TGTGCCTGGAGCGCCCTGAAGGCAGCCACCCGAACACAGCCCCAGCATTTT,CAWSALKAATRTQPQHF
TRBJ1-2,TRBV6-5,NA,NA,TGTGCCAGCAGCCAAGGCATTAACTATGGCTACACCTTC,CASSQGINYGYTF
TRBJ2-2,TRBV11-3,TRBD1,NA,TGTGCCAGCAGCTTCACAGGGGCCGGGGAGCTGTTTTTT,CASSFTGAGELFF
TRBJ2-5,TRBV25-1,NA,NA,TGTGCCAGCAGCCCCGGGACTCCCGGGACCCAGTACTTC,CASSPGTPGTQYF
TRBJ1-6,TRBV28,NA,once,TGTGCCAGCCGGTACTCCTATAATTCACCCCTCCACTTT,CASRYSYNSPLHF
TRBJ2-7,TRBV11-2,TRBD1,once,TGTGCCAGCAGACCAATCCGTTCCAGGGGGCTAGACAGGAACGAGCAGTACTTC,CASRPIRSRGLDRNEQYF
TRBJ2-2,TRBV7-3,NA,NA,TGTGCCAGCAGCCCAACAGGGTACACCGGGGAGCTGTTTTTT,CASSPTGYTGELFF
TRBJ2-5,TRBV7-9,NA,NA,TGTGCCAGCAGCCCCCGGGCCCACCAAGAGACCCAGTACTTC,CASSPRAHQETQYF
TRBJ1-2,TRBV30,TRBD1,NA,TGTGCCTGGAGCCCTATACAGGGGGTCGGCTACACCTTC,CAWSPIQGVGYTF
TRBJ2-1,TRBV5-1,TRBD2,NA,TGCGCCAGCAGCCTAGACCCGGCTAGCGGGAGGGCCTATCGGTTCTTC,CASSLDPASGRAYRFF
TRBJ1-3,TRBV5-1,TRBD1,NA,TGCGCCAGCAGCAGAGGGGGGGACAGCCTGTCTGGAAACACCATATATTTT,CASSRGGDSLSGNTIYF
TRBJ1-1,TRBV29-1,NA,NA,TGCAGCGTTGGATTAACGGACCAAGCTTTCTTT,CSVGLTDQAFF
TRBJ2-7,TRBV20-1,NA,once,TGCAGTGCTAGCGGGAAATACGAGCAGTACTTC,CSASGKYEQYF
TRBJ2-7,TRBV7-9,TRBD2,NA,TGTGCCAGCAGCTTAGTTATTCTCACTAGCGGGAGGAAATCCTACGAGCAGTACTTC,CASSLVILTSGRKSYEQYF
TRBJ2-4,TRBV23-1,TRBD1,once,TGCGCCAGCACCAGGGGGACAGGGGAAAACATTCAGTACTTC,CASTRGTGENIQYF
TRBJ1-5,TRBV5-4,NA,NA,TGTGCCAGCAGCTTGGCGGGGGCAGGGCAGCCCCAGCATTTT,CASSLAGAGQPQHF
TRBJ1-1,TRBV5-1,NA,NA,TGCGCCAGCAGCTTGCAGGGGCGGGACACTGAAGCTTTCTTT,CASSLQGRDTEAFF
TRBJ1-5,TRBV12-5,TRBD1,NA,TGTGCTAGTGGCCCTCAACCGGGGGGACAGGGCAATCAGCCCCAGCATTTT,CASGPQPGGQGNQPQHF
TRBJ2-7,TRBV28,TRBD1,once,TGTGCCAGCCGGACCCCACAGGGGAGCTCCTACGAGCAGTACTTC,CASRTPQGSSYEQYF
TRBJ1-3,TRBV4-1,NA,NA,TGCGCCAGCAGCCCTAGATGGGGGGGGACCTCTGGAAACACCATATATTTT,CASSPRWGGTSGNTIYF
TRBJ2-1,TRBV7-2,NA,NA,TGTGCCAGCAGCTTTACGGTCGGGGGAAATGAGCAGTTCTTC,CASSFTVGGNEQFF
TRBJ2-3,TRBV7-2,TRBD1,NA,TGTGCCAGCAGCTTAGACAGGGGTGGCACAGATACGCAGTATTTT,CASSLDRGGTDTQYF
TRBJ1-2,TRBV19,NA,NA,TGTGCCAGCTCCACGGGACAATTCTATGGCTACACCTTC,CASSTGQFYGYTF
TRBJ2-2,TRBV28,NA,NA,TGTGCCAGCAGTTTATTATCCCTGGGAAGGGCCGGGGAGCTGTTTTTT,CASSLLSLGRAGELFF
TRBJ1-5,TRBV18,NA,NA,TGTGCCAGCTCACCATCAGGGGCGCAGGGTCAGCCCCAGCATTTT,CASSPSGAQGQPQHF
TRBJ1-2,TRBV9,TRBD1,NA,TGTGCCAGCAGCGTAGAGGGACAGGGGTACTATGGCTACACCTTC,CASSVEGQGYYGYTF
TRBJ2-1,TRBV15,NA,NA,TGTGCCACCAGCAGAGATCTAGGTGGACAGAAAATCTTC,CATSRDLGGQKIF
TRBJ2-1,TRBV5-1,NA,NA,TGCGCCAGCAGCGTAGCGGCCTACAATGAGCAGTTCTTC,CASSVAAYNEQFF
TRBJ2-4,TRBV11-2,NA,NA,TGTGCCAGCGGATACGCGCCGACAGCCAAAAACATTCAGTACTTC,CASGYAPTAKNIQYF
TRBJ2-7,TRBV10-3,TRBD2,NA,TGTGCCATCAGTGTGGCTAATAGCGGGATCTCCTACGAGCAGTACTTC,CAISVANSGISYEQYF
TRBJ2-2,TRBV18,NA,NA,TGTGCCAGCTCACCACGCGGTGGCGCGAACACCGGGGAGCTGTTTTTT,CASSPRGGANTGELFF
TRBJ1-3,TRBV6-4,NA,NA,TGTGCCAGCAGTGAGATACCAGGGTATGGCACCATATATTTT,CASSEIPGYGTIYF
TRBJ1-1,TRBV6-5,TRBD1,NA,TGTGCCAGTCATGGAGGACAGGGAGCTTTCTTT,CASHGGQGAFF